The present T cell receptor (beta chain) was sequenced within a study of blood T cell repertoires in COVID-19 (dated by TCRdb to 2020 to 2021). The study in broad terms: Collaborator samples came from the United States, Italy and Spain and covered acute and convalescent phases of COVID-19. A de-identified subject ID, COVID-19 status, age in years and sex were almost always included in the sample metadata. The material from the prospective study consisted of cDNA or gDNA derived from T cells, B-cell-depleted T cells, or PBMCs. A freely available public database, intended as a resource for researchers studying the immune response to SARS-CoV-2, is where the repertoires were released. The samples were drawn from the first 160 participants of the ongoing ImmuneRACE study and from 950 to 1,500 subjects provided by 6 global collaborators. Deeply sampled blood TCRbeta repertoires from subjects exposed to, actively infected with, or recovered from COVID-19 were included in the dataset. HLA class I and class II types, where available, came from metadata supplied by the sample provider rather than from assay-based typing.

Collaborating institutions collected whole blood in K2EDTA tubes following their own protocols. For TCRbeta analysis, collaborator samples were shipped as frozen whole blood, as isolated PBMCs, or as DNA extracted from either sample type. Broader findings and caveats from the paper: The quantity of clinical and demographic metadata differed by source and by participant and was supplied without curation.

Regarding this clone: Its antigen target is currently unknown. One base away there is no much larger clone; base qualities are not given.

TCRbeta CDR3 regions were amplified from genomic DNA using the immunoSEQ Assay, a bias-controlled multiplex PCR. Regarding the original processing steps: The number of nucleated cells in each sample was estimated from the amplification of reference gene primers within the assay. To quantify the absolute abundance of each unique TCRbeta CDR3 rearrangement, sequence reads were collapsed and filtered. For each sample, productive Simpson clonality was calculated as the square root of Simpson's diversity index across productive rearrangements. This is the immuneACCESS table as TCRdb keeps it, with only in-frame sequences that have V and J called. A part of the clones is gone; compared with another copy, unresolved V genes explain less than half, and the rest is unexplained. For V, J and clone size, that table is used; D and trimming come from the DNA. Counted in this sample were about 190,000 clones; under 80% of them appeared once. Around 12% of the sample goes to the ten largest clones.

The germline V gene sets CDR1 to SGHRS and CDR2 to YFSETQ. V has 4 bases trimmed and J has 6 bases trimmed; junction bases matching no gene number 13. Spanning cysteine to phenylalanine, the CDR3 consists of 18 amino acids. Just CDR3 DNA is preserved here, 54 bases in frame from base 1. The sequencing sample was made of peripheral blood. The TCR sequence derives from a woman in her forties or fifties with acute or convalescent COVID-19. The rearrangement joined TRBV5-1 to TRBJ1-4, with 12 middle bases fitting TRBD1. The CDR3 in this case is CASSARDRGPGEDEKLFF. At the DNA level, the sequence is TGCGCCAGCAGCGCCCGGGACAGGGGGCCCGGTGAGGATGAAAAACTGTTTTTT. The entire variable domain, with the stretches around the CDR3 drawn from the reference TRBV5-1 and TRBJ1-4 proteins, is KAGVTQTPRYLIKTRGQQVTLSCSPISGHRSVSWYQQTPGQGLQFLFEYFSETQRNKGNFPGRFSGRQFSNSRSEMNVSTLELGDSALYLCASSARDRGPGEDEKLFFGSGTQLSVL.